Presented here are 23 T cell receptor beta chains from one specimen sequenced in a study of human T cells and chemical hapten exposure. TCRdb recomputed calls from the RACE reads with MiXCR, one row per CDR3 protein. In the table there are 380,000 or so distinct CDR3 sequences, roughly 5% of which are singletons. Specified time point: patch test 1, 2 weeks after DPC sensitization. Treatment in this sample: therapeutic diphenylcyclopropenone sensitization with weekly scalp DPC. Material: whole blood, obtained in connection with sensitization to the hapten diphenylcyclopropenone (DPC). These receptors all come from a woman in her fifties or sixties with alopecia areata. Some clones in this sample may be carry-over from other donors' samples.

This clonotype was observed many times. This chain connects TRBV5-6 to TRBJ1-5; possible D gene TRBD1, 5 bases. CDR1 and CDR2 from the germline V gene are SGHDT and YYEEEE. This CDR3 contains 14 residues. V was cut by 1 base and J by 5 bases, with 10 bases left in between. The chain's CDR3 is CASSLSAGDQPQHF. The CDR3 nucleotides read TGTGCCAGCAGCTTGTCTGCGGGGGATCAGCCCCAGCATTTT.

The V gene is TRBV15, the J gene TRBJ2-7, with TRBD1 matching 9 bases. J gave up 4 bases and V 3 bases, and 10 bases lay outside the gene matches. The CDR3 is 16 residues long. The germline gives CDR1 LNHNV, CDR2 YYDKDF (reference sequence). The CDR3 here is CATSSSKGQGLYEQYF. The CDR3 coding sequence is TGTGCCACCAGCAGCAGTAAGGGACAGGGATTATACGAGCAGTACTTC.

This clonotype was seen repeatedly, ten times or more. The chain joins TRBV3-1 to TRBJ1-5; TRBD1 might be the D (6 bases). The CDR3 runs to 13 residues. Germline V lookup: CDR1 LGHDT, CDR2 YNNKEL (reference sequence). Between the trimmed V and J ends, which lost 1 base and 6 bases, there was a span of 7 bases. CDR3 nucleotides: TGTGCCAGCAGCCAAGGGGGGGCTCAGCCCCAGCATTTT. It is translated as CASSQGGAQPQHF.

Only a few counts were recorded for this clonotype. As DNA, the CDR3 is TGTGCCAGCAGTTTACCCACAGGGGGGAACGAGCAGTACTTC. Its protein product is CASSLPTGGNEQYF. V and J are TRBV28 and TRBJ2-7; 8 bases match TRBD1. This CDR3 has 14 residues. V lost 2 bases and J lost 5; bases outside the gene matches: 5. The germline V gene encodes CDR1 MDHEN and CDR2 SYDVKM.

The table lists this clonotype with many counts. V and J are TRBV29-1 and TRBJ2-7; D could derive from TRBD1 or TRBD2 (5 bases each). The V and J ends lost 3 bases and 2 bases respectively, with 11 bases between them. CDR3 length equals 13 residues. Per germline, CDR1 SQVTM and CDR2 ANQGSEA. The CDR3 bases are TGCAGCGTTGAGAGGGGTCCCCCCTACGAGCAGTACTTC. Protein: CSVERGPPYEQYF.

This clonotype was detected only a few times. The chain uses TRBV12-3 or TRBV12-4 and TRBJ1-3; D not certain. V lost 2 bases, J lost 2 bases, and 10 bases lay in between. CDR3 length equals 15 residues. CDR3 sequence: CASSLSGGTGNTIYF. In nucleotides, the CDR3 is TGTGCCAGCAGTTTATCCGGAGGCACTGGAAACACCATATATTTT.

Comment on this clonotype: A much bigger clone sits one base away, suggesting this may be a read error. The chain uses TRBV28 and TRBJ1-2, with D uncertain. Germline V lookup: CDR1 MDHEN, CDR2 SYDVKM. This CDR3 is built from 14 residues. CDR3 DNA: TGTGCCAGCAGTTTAGAACAAATGGGGTATGGCTACGCCTTC. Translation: CASSLEQMGYGYAF.

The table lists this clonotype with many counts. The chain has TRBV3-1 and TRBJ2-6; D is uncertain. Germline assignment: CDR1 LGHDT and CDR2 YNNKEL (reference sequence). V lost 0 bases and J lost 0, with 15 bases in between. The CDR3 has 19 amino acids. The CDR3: CASSQDAQRKISGANVLTF. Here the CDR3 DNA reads TGTGCCAGCAGCCAAGATGCCCAACGTAAAATCTCTGGGGCCAACGTCCTGACTTTC. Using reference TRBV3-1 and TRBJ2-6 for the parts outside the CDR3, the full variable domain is DTAVSQTPKYLVTQMGNDKSIKCEQNLGHDTMYWYKQDSKKFLKIMFSYNNKELIINETVPNRFSPKSPDKAHLNLHINSLELGDSAVYFCASSQDAQRKISGANVLTFGAGSRLTVL.

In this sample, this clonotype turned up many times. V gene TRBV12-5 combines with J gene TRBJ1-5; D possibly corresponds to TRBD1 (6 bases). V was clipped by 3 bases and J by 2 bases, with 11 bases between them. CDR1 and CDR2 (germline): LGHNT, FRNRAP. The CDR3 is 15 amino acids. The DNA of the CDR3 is TGTGCTAGTGGTTTAGTGACAGGAGGCAATCAGCCCCAGCATTTT. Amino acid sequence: CASGLVTGGNQPQHF.

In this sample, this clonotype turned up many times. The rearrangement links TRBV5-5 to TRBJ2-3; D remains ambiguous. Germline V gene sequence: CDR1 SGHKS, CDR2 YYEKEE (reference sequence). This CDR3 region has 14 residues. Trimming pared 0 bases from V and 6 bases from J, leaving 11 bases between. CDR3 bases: TGTGCCAGCAGCTTGGATGTGAATATGGATACGCAGTATTTT. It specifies CASSLDVNMDTQYF.

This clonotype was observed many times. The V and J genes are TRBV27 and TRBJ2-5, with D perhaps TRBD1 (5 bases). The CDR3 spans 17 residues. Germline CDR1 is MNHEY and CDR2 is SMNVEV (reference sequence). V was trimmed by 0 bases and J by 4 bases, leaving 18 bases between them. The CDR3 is CASSLSAQGRRGETQYF. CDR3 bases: TGTGCCAGCAGTTTATCGGCCCAGGGAAGGAGAGGAGAGACCCAGTACTTC.

CDR3 in DNA: TGTGCCAGCAGACTGGACAGGGTCACTGAAGCTTTCTTT. Residues: CASRLDRVTEAFF. The chain combines TRBV14 with TRBJ1-1; 8 bases match TRBD1. This CDR3 has 13 residues. Germline trimming cut 6 bases from V and 4 bases from J; bases unmatched to any gene: 4. Germline CDR1 SGHDN, CDR2 FVKESK.

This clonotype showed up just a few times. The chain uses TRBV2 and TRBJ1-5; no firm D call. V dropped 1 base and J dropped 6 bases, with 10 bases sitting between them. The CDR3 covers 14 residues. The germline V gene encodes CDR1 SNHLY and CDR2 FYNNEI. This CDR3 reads CASSEVGISQPQHF. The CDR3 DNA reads TGTGCCAGCAGTGAAGTGGGGATAAGTCAGCCCCAGCATTTT. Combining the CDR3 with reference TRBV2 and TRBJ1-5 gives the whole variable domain EPEVTQTPSHQVTQMGQEVILRCVPISNHLYFYWYRQILGQKVEFLVSFYNNEISEKSEIFDDQFSVERPDGSNFTLKIRSTKLEDSAMYFCASSEVGISQPQHFGDGTRLSIL.

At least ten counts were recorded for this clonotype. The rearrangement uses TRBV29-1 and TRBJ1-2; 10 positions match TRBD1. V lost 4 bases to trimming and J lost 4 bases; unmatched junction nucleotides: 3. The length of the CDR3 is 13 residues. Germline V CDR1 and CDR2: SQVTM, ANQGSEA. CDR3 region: CSVAWTGGYGYTF. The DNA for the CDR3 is TGCAGCGTTGCCTGGACAGGGGGCTATGGCTACACCTTC.

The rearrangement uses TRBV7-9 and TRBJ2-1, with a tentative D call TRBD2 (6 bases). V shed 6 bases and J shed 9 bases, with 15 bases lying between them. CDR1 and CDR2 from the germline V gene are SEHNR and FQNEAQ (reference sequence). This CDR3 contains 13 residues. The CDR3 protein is CASRPGRDREQFF. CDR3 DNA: TGTGCCAGCAGACCGGGGCGGGACCGTGAGCAGTTCTTC.

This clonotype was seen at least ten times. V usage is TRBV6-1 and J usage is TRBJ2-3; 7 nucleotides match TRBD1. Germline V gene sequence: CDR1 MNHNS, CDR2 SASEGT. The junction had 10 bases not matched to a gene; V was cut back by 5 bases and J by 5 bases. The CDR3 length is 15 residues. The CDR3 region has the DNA TGTGCCAGCAGTCTCGACGACAGGGCTGGAGATACGCAGTATTTT. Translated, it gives CASSLDDRAGDTQYF.

CDR3 sequence reads: CALQSPGKTHNYGYTF. The DNA of the CDR3 is TGTGCCTTGCAATCTCCCGGCAAGACCCACAACTATGGCTACACCTTC. The chain links TRBV28 to TRBJ1-2; D is undetermined. Germline assignment: CDR1 MDHEN and CDR2 SYDVKM. The CDR3 covers 16 residues. V lost 11 bases and J lost 2, with 24 bases in between.

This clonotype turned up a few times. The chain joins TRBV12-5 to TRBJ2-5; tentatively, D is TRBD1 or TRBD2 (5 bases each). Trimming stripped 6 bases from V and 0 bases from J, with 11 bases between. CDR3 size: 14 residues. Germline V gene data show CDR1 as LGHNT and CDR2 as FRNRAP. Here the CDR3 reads CASGTPGHQETQYF. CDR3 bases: TGTGCTAGTGGAACCCCGGGACACCAAGAGACCCAGTACTTC.

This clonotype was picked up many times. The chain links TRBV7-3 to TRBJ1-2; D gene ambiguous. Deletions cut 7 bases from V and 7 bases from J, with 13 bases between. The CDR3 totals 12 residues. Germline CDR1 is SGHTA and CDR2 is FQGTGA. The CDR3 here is CASNPAGPGYTF. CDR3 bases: TGTGCCAGCAACCCCGCCGGACCTGGCTACACCTTC. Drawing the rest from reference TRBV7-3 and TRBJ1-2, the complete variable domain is GAGVSQTPSNKVTEKGKYVELRCDPISGHTALYWYRQSLGQGPEFLIYFQGTGAADDSGLPNDRFFAVRPEGSVSTLKIQRTERGDSAVYLCASNPAGPGYTFGSGTRLTVV.

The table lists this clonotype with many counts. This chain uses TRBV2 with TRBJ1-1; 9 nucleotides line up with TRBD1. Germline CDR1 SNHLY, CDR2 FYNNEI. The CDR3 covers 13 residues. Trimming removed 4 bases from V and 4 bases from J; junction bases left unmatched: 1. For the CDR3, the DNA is TGTGCCAGCAGTGGGGACAGGGTCACTGAAGCTTTCTTT. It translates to CASSGDRVTEAFF.

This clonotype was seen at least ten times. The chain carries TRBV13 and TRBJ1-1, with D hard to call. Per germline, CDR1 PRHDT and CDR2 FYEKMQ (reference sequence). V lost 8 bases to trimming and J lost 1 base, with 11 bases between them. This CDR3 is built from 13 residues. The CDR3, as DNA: TGTGCCAGCTATATCAAGGAGAACACTGAAGCTTTCTTT. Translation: CASYIKENTEAFF.

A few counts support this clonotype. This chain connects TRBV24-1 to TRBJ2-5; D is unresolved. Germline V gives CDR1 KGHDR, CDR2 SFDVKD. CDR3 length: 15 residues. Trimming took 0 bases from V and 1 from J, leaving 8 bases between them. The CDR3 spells CATSDLSDLQETQYF. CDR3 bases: TGTGCCACCAGTGATTTGTCGGACCTCCAAGAGACCCAGTACTTC.

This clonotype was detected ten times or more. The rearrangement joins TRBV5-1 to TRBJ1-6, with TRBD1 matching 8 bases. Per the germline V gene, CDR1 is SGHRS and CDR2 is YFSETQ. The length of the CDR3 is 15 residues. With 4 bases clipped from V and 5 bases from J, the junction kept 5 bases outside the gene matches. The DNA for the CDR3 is TGCGCCAGCAGCACGGGACAGGAGAATAATTCACCCCTCCACTTT. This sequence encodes CASSTGQENNSPLHF.